The clone carrying this TCR beta chain was observed a handful of times. The antigen is not known. Blood RNA was derived from unsorted whole blood, and germline DNA was extracted too. Investigators obtained about 4 milliliters of peripheral blood ahead of surgery. The template, 450 to 650 ng total RNA, yielded TCR beta cDNA made with a constant-region primer. Construction of TCR beta libraries relied on three successive nested multiplex PCR rounds employing slightly modified ARM-PCR. Researchers ran the first two PCR rounds for about 11 cycles each with TRBV1-TRBV30 forward primers and a C-beta reverse primer. TCRdb reprocessed the multiplex PCR reads via MiXCR and lists one record per CDR3 protein. The sample has 310,000 or so distinct CDR3 sequences; nearly 60% are singletons. This sample stems from a study of tumor-infiltrating lymphocytes in primary liver carcinoma. V was clipped by 3 bases and J by 5 bases; unmatched bases: 7. The CDR3 runs to 15 residues. CDR1 and CDR2 (germline): ENHRY, SYGVKD.

Broader study findings: Tumor-adjacent and tumor-blood pairs shared a smaller degree of overlap than tumor region pairs.

Sequenced input: peripheral blood. The TCR originated in a woman in her 30s with primary liver carcinoma and hepatitis B virus infection. J is TRBJ1-1 and V is TRBV10-3, with 9 nucleotides matching TRBD1. CDR3 nucleotides: TGTGCCATCAGTGACCCGGGACAGGGCGTTACTGAAGCTTTCTTT. It translates to CAISDPGQGVTEAFF.